The 14 T cell receptor beta chains presented below share a single source sample, sequenced in a study of human T cells and chemical hapten exposure. Time point given: patch test 2, 6 weeks after DPC sensitization. Treatment denoted: therapeutic diphenylcyclopropenone sensitization with weekly scalp DPC. TCRdb reanalysed the RACE reads using MiXCR and keeps one entry per CDR3 protein. The profile shows 75,000 to 95,000 distinct CDR3 sequences, roughly 9.6% of them singletons. Sample: whole blood, taken in connection with sensitization to the hapten diphenylcyclopropenone (DPC). These receptors all stem from a middle-aged man with alopecia areata. Some clones in this sample may be carry-over from other donors' samples.

This clonotype was found many times. This sequence joins TRBV27 and TRBJ1-5; TRBD1 matches 8 bases. Germline V gene lookup returns CDR1 MNHEY and CDR2 SMNVEV (reference sequence). With 4 bases clipped from V and 6 bases from J, the junction kept 5 bases outside the gene matches. The CDR3 extends over 14 amino acids. The CDR3 spells CASSSQGGGQPQHF. CDR3 in DNA: TGTGCCAGCAGTTCACAGGGGGGGGGTCAGCCCCAGCATTTT.

This clonotype came up a few times. The J gene is TRBJ2-3, the V gene TRBV2; TRBD1 might be the D (6 bases). CDR1 SNHLY and CDR2 FYNNEI come from the germline V gene. This CDR3 has 13 residues. V dropped 4 bases and J dropped 5 bases, with 10 bases sitting between them. The CDR3 nucleotides are TGTGCCAGCAGTGCTCAGGGGATAGATACGCAGTATTTT. It is translated as CASSAQGIDTQYF.

This clonotype has only a few counts. V gene TRBV7-9 combines with J gene TRBJ2-7; D remains unclear. This CDR3 is 18 amino acids long. The germline V gene has CDR1 SEHNR and CDR2 FQNEAQ (reference sequence). The germline V and J ends were trimmed by 2 bases and 0 bases, with 20 bases remaining between them. The CDR3 DNA follows: TGTGCCAGCAGCTTAAGATCCCTAGACGGCCCCAACTCCTACGAGCAGTACTTC. Its translation: CASSLRSLDGPNSYEQYF.

This clonotype was observed a handful of times. The chain recombines TRBV4-3 with TRBJ2-7; 12 nucleotides match TRBD2. CDR1 and CDR2 (germline): LGHNA, YSLEER. V was pared by 3 bases and J by 4 bases, with 4 bases of the junction left unmatched. The CDR3 covers 15 residues. The CDR3 protein is CASSHGLAGTYEQYF. The CDR3 DNA reads as TGCGCCAGCAGCCACGGACTAGCGGGGACTTACGAGCAGTACTTC.

V is TRBV28 and J is TRBJ2-7, with D possibly matching TRBD2 (6 bases). The germline V gene encodes CDR1 MDHEN and CDR2 SYDVKM. Trimming cost V 3 bases and J 7 bases, with 10 bases left between them. The CDR3 runs to 12 residues. CDR3 residues: CASSLPGGEQYF. As DNA, the CDR3 is TGTGCCAGCAGTTTGCCCGGAGGGGAGCAGTACTTC.

This rearrangement joins TRBV4-3 to TRBJ2-7; the match to TRBD2 covers 14 bases. Germline V gives CDR1 LGHNA, CDR2 YSLEER. The junction had 11 bases not matched to a gene; V was cut back by 3 bases and J by 1 base. CDR3 length: 19 residues. The CDR3 protein is CASSHNAGTSGSSSYEQYF. The DNA of the CDR3 is TGCGCCAGCAGCCATAACGCCGGGACTAGCGGGAGTTCGTCCTACGAGCAGTACTTC.

This clonotype was seen ten or more times. The gene calls are TRBV3-1 and TRBJ2-7; 14 nucleotides match TRBD2. CDR3 length: 15 amino acids. The germline gives CDR1 LGHDT, CDR2 YNNKEL (reference sequence). Unmatched junction bases numbered 4, after V lost 2 bases and J lost 7 bases. The CDR3 nucleotides are TGTGCCAGCAGCCAATTGACTAGCGGGAGGGAAGAGCAGTACTTC. Its translation is CASSQLTSGREEQYF.

The J gene is TRBJ2-3, the V gene TRBV27; maybe TRBD1 (8 bases). Trimming cost V 3 bases and J 4 bases, with 29 bases left between them. The V gene's germline CDR1 is MNHEY and CDR2 SMNVEV (reference sequence). The CDR3 is 20 amino acids. This CDR3 is CASSFYPPAGDRGVADTQYF. The CDR3 DNA follows: TGTGCCAGCAGTTTTTACCCCCCCGCGGGAGACAGGGGAGTTGCAGATACGCAGTATTTT.

This clonotype was picked up a small number of times. The chain is built from TRBV6-1 and TRBJ1-2; the D is unclear. V was clipped by 0 bases and J by 4 bases, with 9 bases between them. CDR1 and CDR2 (germline): MNHNS, SASEGT. The CDR3 has 14 amino acids. The CDR3, as DNA: TGTGCCAGCAGTGAAGCTAGAGGAGGCTATGGCTACACCTTC. Protein product: CASSEARGGYGYTF.

This clonotype was seen repeatedly, ten times or more. The rearrangement uses TRBV20-1 and TRBJ1-2, with 8 bases lining up with TRBD1. CDR1 and CDR2 from the germline V gene are DFQATT and SNEGSKA (reference sequence). After removal of 0 bases from V and 3 bases from J, the junction contained 3 bases not matched to a gene. The CDR3 has 14 amino acids. The CDR3 sequence: CSARDPTGDYGYTF. The CDR3 DNA sequence: TGCAGTGCTAGAGACCCGACAGGGGACTATGGCTACACCTTC.

This clonotype appeared a few times. The V gene is TRBV7-3, the J gene TRBJ2-5, with D possibly matching TRBD1 (5 bases). The germline gives CDR1 SGHTA, CDR2 FQGTGA. V was shortened by 5 bases and J by 4 bases, with 20 bases between the two germline ends. The CDR3 is 16 residues long. In DNA form, the CDR3 reads TGTGCCAGCAGCCCCTTGGCAGGGTGGAATGCAGAGACCCAGTACTTC. Its translation: CASSPLAGWNAETQYF.

This clonotype showed up many times. The chain combines TRBV27 with TRBJ1-5; D call uncertain. Looked up from germline, CDR1 is MNHEY and CDR2 is SMNVEV (reference sequence). Trimming removed 4 bases from V and 1 base from J, with 14 bases in between. This CDR3 comprises 16 residues. This CDR3 reads CASSSIKLLSNQPQHF. In DNA form, the CDR3 reads TGTGCCAGCAGTTCCATAAAATTGTTGAGCAATCAGCCCCAGCATTTT.

This chain joins TRBV9 and TRBJ2-3; 7 bases line up with TRBD2. The germline V gene has CDR1 SGDLS and CDR2 YYNGEE. CDR3 size: 15 residues. V was clipped by 0 bases and J by 6 bases; unmatched bases: 7. The DNA of the CDR3 is TGTGCCAGCAGCGTAGGAGGAGCGGGGAGCGATACGCAGTATTTT. Its translation is CASSVGGAGSDTQYF.

This clonotype was detected only a few times. The gene calls are TRBV3-1 and TRBJ2-1; possible D gene TRBD1, 7 bases. CDR1 LGHDT and CDR2 YNNKEL come from the germline V gene (reference sequence). This CDR3 is 14 amino acids long. V lost 4 bases and J 5 bases, leaving 12 bases between the germline ends. CDR3 amino acids: CASSPGDSHNEQFF. CDR3 nucleotides: TGTGCCAGCAGCCCGGGGGACAGCCACAATGAGCAGTTCTTC.